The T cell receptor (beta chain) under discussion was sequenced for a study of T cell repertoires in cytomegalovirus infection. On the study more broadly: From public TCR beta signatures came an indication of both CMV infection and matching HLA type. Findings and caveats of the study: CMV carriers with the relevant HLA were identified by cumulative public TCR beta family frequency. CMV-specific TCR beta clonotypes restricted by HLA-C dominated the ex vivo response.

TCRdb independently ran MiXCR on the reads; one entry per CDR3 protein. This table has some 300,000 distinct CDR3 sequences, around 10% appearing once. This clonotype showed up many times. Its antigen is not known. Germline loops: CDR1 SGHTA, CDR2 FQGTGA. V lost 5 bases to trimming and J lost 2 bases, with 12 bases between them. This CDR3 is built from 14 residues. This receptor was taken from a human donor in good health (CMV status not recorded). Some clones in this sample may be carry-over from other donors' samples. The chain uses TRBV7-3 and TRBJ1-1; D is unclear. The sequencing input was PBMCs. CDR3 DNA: TGTGCCAGCAGCCGCCAAGGAGGCAACACTGAAGCTTTCTTT. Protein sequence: CASSRQGGNTEAFF. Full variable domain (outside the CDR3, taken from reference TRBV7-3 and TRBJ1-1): GAGVSQTPSNKVTEKGKYVELRCDPISGHTALYWYRQSLGQGPEFLIYFQGTGAADDSGLPNDRFFAVRPEGSVSTLKIQRTERGDSAVYLCASSRQGGNTEAFFGQGTRLTVV.